The clone carrying this TCR beta chain was seen a handful of times. Antigen: not known. The V and J ends lost 0 bases and 0 bases respectively, with 5 bases between them. There are 14 residues in the CDR3. Per the germline V gene, CDR1 is MNHNY and CDR2 is SVGAGI (reference sequence). The library was made from cDNA and included unique molecular identifiers. In TCRdb, the PCR reads were re-called with MiXCR into one record per CDR3 protein. The data hold almost 700,000 distinct CDR3 sequences, with around 64% observed a single time. The data derive from a study of post-analysis software for immune sequencing data. General study points: There were a few TRBV segments more frequent in patients than controls, and TRBV5-6, TRBV5-1 and TRBV20-1 were among them. Controls had significantly higher normalized Chao1 diversity than multiple sclerosis patients.

The chain carries TRBV6-6 and TRBJ1-1; D gene uncertain. Sample: blood. This receptor was identified in a girl aged 2-10 years with multiple sclerosis. In DNA, the CDR3 is TGTGCCAGCAGTTACTCGAAAGTGAACACTGAAGCTTTCTTT. The encoded protein is CASSYSKVNTEAFF.